Listed here is a single T cell receptor beta chain. Its antigen is unidentified. The record originates from a study of cytomegalovirus exposure and HLA in healthy donors. Overall study results and limits: Highly shared sequence variants in one cluster were likely a sequencing artifact. Per a later analysis, HLA-associated TCR beta chains showed more clonal expansion than other, equally common TCR beta chains.

The CDR3 has 14 residues. Trimming took 2 bases from V and 1 from J, leaving 8 bases between them. Germline V gives CDR1 KGHSH, CDR2 LQKENI. The PCR used 60 Vbeta and 13 Jbeta primers. TCRdb's copy holds only in-frame clones and misses some; the assay was immunoSEQ multiplex PCR. The table includes 200,000 to 250,000 clones, approximately 80% detected once. Everyone who donated was a healthy bone marrow donor. The J gene is TRBJ1-1, the V gene TRBV18; maybe TRBD1 (6 bases). Sequencing used PBMCs. The receptor comes from a boy aged 2 to 10 in good health and CMV-seronegative. CDR3 region: CASSPRGKNTEAFF. As DNA, the CDR3 is TGTGCCAGCTCACCAAGGGGGAAGAACACTGAAGCTTTCTTT.